These 8 T cell receptor beta chains came from one sample sequenced in a study of Ad26.COV2.S vaccination and SARS-CoV-2 variants. The treatment here: roughly 18 received Ad26.COV2.S at low or high dose, single or two shots; 5 received placebo; per-sample allocation not given. Sample collection was performed on day 63 after the first vaccine or placebo injection. The assay was immunoSEQ multiplex PCR, and TCRdb's table has in-frame clones only and misses some. The sample includes about 480,000 clones, around 88% seen only once; the top ten take 10% to 15%. This specimen consisted of peripheral blood, obtained in a trial of Ad26.COV2.S vaccine versus placebo. These receptors all come from a person between 18 and 65 years old who received the Ad26.COV2.S COVID-19 vaccine or a placebo.

The rearrangement links TRBV18 to TRBJ1-5; tentative D call: TRBD1 (5 bases). This CDR3 is 15 amino acids long. CDR1 is KGHSH and CDR2 is LQKENI in the germline V gene. V gave up 8 bases and J gave up 1 base, with 15 bases separating them. The CDR3 bases are TGTGCCAGCGCGCCCAGGGCGACCAGCAATCAGCCCCAGCATTTT. Translated, it gives CASAPRATSNQPQHF.

The chain employs TRBV7-2 and TRBJ1-2, with a weak D call TRBD1 (5 bases). Trimming took off 4 bases at V and 8 bases at J, with 14 bases between the two ends. The CDR3 totals 13 residues. The germline V gene has CDR1 SGHTA and CDR2 FQGNSA. The CDR3: CASSSGLMKGYTF. The CDR3 bases are TGTGCCAGCAGCTCGGGACTAATGAAGGGCTACACCTTC.

The J gene is TRBJ2-5, the V gene TRBV29-1, with D possibly being TRBD1 or TRBD2 (5 bases each). The CDR3 has 12 amino acids. Germline CDR1 SQVTM, CDR2 ANQGSEA. Between the trimmed V and J ends, which lost 8 bases and 5 bases, there was a span of 15 bases. The CDR3: CSSVRDGETQYF. The CDR3 DNA reads as TGCAGCTCCGTGAGGGACGGGGAGACCCAGTACTTC.

The chain uses TRBV30 and TRBJ2-6, with a possible D match to TRBD2 (6 bases). The V gene lost 2 bases and the J gene lost 0 bases, with 11 bases spanning the gap. From germline, CDR1 is GTSNPN and CDR2 SVGIG (reference sequence). This CDR3 region has 16 residues. CDR3 sequence reads: CAWSFSGYSGANVLTF. CDR3 in DNA: TGTGCCTGGAGTTTTAGCGGATACTCTGGGGCCAACGTCCTGACTTTC.

The genes are TRBV28 and TRBJ2-1; D unclear. V lost 3 bases and J 7 bases, leaving 4 bases between the germline ends. The CDR3 is 11 residues long. The germline V gene has CDR1 MDHEN and CDR2 SYDVKM. The CDR3 DNA reads as TGTGCCAGCAGTTTCAGGAATGAGCAGTTCTTC. Protein sequence: CASSFRNEQFF.

J is TRBJ1-2 and V is TRBV5-1; D gene uncertain. There are 14 residues in the CDR3. V shed 1 base and J shed 8 bases, with 15 bases lying between them. Germline V gene sequence: CDR1 SGHRS, CDR2 YFSETQ. CDR3 nucleotides: TGCGCCAGCAGCTTGAATCTAGGCGTGGAGGGCTACACCTTC. This sequence encodes CASSLNLGVEGYTF. Looking up the rest from reference TRBV5-1 and TRBJ1-2 gives the full variable domain: KAGVTQTPRYLIKTRGQQVTLSCSPISGHRSVSWYQQTPGQGLQFLFEYFSETQRNKGNFPGRFSGRQFSNSRSEMNVSTLELGDSALYLCASSLNLGVEGYTFGSGTRLTVV.

The rearrangement joins TRBV11-2 to TRBJ1-1; TRBD1 matches at 8 bases. The trim removed 4 bases at V and 4 bases at J, leaving 8 bases unmatched. The CDR3 contains 15 residues. Germline values: CDR1 SGHAT, CDR2 FQNNGV. This CDR3 reads CASSSKTGAVTEAFF. The CDR3 region has the DNA TGTGCCAGCAGCTCAAAGACAGGGGCGGTCACTGAAGCTTTCTTT.

The chain employs TRBV6-6 and TRBJ2-7; D remains ambiguous. The germline CDR1 and CDR2 sequences are MNHNY and SVGAGI (reference sequence). Trimming removed 6 bases at V and 3 bases at J, with 18 bases between. The CDR3 covers 15 residues. Here the CDR3 DNA reads TGTGCCAGCAGCCTGCCAGGTTTGGGCCGCTACGAGCAGTACTTC. Its protein product is CASSLPGLGRYEQYF.